The source of this T cell receptor beta chain is a study of T cell changes during pregnancy in multiple sclerosis (dated by TCRdb to between 2018 and 2021). For the study in its entirety: The study looked at changes in the T cell repertoire across pregnancy in women with multiple sclerosis.

Trimming costs V 2 bases and J 6 bases, and their ends lie 17 bases apart. The CDR1 and CDR2 encoded by the germline V gene (reference sequence) are SEHNR and FQNEAQ. The CDR3 measures 15 amino acids from cysteine to phenylalanine. Just CDR3 DNA is preserved here, 45 bases in frame from base 1. The library was produced with the immunoSEQ multiplex PCR assay. TCRdb retrieved this table from immuneACCESS and kept in-frame rearrangements only. Not all clones are present; in checked studies, unresolved V genes account for under half, and no reason is known for the remainder. For this sample there are more than 80,000 clones; around 93% appear just once. Of the sample, roughly 3.5% is held by the ten largest clones. This clone occurred once. The clone's antigen remains unknown. The record has no base qualities; no much larger clone is one base away.

The rearranged segments are TRBV7-9 and TRBJ2-7; perhaps TRBD1 is the D gene, with 8 bases matching. The receptor's source is a female donor in good health, serving as a control in a pregnancy study. Some clones in this sample may be carry-over from other donors' samples. This sample comprised PBMCs, obtained in the first trimester of pregnancy. The CDR3 protein: CASSLTAGGGSEQYF. The base sequence is TGTGCCAGCAGCTTAACGGCAGGGGGCGGGAGCGAGCAGTACTTC.